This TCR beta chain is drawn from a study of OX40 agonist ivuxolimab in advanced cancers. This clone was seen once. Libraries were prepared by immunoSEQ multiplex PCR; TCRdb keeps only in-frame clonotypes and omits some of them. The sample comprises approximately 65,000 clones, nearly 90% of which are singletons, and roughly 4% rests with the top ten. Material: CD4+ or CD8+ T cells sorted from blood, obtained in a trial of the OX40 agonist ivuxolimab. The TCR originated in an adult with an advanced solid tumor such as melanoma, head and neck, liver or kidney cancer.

CDR3 in amino acids: CASGVGSAYNEQFF. The CDR3 DNA is TGTGCCAGCGGTGTCGGCAGCGCTTACAATGAGCAGTTCTTC. The chain recombines TRBV7-2 with TRBJ2-1; no clear D. Looked up from germline, CDR1 is SGHTA and CDR2 is FQGNSA. V lost 8 bases and J lost 4, with 15 bases in between. The CDR3 is 14 residues long.